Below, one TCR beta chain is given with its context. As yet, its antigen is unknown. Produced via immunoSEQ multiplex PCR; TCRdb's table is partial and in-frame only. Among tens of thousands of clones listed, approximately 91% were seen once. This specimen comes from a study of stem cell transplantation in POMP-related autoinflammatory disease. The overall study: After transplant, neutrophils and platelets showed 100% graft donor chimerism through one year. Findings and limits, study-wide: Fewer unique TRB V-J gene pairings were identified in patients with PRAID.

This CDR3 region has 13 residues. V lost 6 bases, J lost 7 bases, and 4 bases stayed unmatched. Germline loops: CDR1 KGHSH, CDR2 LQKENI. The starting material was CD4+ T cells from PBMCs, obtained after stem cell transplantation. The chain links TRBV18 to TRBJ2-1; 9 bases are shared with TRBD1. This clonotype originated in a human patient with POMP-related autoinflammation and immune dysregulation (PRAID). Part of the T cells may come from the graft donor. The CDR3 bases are TGTGCCAGCTCTGGGACAGGGAAGAATGAGCAGTTCTTC. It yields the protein CASSGTGKNEQFF.